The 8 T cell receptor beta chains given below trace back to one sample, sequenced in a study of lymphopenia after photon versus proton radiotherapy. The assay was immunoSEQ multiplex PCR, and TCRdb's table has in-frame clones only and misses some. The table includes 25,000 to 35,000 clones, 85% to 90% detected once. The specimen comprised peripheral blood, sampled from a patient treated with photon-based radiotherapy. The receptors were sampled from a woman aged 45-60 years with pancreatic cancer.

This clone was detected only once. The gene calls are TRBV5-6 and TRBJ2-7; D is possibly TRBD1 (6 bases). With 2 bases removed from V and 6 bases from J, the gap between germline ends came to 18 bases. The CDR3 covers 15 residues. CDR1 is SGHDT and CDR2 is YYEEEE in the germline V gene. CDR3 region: CASSLNRVSSVEQYF. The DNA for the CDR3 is TGTGCCAGCAGCTTAAACAGGGTCTCCTCAGTCGAGCAGTACTTC.

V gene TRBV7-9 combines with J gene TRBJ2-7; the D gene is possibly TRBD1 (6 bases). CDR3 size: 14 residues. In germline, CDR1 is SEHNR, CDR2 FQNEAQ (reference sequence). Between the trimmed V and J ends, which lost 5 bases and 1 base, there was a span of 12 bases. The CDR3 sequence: CASSPRDMSYEQYF. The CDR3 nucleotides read TGTGCCAGCAGCCCCCGGGACATGTCCTACGAGCAGTACTTC.

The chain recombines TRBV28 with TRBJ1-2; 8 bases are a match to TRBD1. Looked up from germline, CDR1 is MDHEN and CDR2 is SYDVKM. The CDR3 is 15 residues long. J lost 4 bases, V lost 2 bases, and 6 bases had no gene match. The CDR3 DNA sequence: TGTGCCAGCAGTTTACGTCCAGGGGGCGGCTATGGCTACACCTTC. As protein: CASSLRPGGGYGYTF.

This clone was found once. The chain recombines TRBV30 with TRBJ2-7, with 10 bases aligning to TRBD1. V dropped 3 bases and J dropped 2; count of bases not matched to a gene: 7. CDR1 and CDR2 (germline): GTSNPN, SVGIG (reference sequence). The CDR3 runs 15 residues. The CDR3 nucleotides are TGTGCCTGGAGACTGGGACAGGGGCCTGCCTACGAGCAGTACTTC. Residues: CAWRLGQGPAYEQYF.

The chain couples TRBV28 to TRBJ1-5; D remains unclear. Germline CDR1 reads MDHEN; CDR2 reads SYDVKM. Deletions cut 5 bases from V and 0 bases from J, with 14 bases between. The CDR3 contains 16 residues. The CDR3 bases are TGTGCCAGCAGTACGGTCGCACAGTCTAGCAATCAGCCCCAGCATTTT. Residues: CASSTVAQSSNQPQHF.

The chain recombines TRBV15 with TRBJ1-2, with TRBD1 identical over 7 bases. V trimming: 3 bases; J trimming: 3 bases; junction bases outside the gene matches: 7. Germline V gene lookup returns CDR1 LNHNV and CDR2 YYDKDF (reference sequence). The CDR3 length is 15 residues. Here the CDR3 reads CATSSWGQGDYGYTF. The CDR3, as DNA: TGTGCCACCAGCAGCTGGGGGCAGGGGGACTATGGCTACACCTTC.

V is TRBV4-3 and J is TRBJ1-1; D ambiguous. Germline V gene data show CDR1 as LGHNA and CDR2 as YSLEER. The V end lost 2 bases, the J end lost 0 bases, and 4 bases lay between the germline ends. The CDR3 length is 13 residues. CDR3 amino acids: CASSQTLNTEAFF. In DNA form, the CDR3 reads TGCGCCAGCAGCCAAACATTGAACACTGAAGCTTTCTTT.

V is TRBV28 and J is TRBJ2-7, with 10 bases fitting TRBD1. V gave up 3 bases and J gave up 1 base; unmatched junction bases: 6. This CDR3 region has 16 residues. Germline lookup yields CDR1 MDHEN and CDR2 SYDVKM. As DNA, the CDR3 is TGTGCCAGCAGTTTCCGGGGACAGGGGATGTCCTACGAGCAGTACTTC. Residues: CASSFRGQGMSYEQYF.